The sequence of this TCR beta chain was determined in a study of blood T cell repertoires in COVID-19. Study-level information: COVID-19 samples collected from the United States, Italy and Spain covered acute and convalescent phases. T cells, B-cell-depleted T cells, or PBMCs supplied cDNA or gDNA.

As handled by the study authors: Estimation of nucleated cell counts relied on the amplification of reference gene primers. Profiled with immunoSEQ multiplex PCR; TCRdb holds only in-frame clones, not every one. That table is the source of V, J and clone size, and D and trimming were worked out from the DNA. Of approximately 250,000 clones in the sample, around nine tenths were seen once. The sequence came from a woman aged 60 to 75 who had recovered from COVID-19. Input material: peripheral blood.

CDR3 protein: CASSYTGVNTGELFF. CDR3 nucleotide sequence: TGTGCCAGCAGCTATACAGGGGTGAACACCGGGGAGCTGTTTTTT. This chain uses TRBV28 with TRBJ2-2, with 7 bases identical to TRBD1. Per the germline V gene, CDR1 is MDHEN and CDR2 is SYDVKM. The CDR3 totals 15 residues. J gave up 1 base and V 6 bases, and 5 bases lay outside the gene matches. Using reference TRBV28 and TRBJ2-2 for the parts outside the CDR3, the full variable domain is DVKVTQSSRYLVKRTGEKVFLECVQDMDHENMFWYRQDPGLGLRLIYFSYDVKMKEKGDIPEGYSVSREKKERFSLILESASTNQTSMYLCASSYTGVNTGELFFGEGSRLTVL.